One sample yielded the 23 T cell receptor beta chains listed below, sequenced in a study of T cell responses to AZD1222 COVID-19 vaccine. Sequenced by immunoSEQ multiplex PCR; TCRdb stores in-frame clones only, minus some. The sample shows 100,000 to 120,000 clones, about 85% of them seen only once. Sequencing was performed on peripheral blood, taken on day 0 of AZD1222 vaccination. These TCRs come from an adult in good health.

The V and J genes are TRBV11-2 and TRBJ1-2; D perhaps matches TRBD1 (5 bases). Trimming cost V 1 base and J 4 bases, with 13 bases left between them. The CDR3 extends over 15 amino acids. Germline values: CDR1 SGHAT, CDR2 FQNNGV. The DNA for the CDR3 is TGTGCCAGCAGCTTAGCGGCCAGCGGGGGCTATGGCTACACCTTC. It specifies CASSLAASGGYGYTF.

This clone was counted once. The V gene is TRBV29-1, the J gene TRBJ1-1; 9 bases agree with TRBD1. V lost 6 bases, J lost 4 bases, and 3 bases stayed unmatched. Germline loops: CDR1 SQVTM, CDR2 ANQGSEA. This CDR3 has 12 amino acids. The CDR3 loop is CSVQGAFTEAFF. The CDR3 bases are TGCAGCGTACAGGGGGCATTCACTGAAGCTTTCTTT.

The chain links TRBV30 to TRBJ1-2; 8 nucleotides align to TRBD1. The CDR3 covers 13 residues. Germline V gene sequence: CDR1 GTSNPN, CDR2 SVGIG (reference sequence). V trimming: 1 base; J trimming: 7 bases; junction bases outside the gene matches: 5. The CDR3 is CAWSGGRGPGYTF. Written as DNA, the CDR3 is TGTGCCTGGAGTGGGGGCAGGGGGCCTGGCTACACCTTC.

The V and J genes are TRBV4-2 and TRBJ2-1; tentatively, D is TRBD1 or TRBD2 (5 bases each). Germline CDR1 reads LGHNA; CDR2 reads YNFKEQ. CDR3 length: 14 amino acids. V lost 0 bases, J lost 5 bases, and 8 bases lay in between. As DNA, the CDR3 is TGTGCCAGCAGCCAAGAATGGGGGAACAATGAGCAGTTCTTC. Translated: CASSQEWGNNEQFF.

The CDR3, as DNA: TGTGCCAGCAGTTATCCCGGAGTCGGCTCTGGAAACACCATATATTTT. Its protein product is CASSYPGVGSGNTIYF. This rearrangement joins TRBV7-2 to TRBJ1-3; D is undetermined. The CDR3 contains 16 residues. Germline V gene data show CDR1 as SGHTA and CDR2 as FQGNSA. V was cut by 6 bases and J by 0 bases, with 15 bases left in between.

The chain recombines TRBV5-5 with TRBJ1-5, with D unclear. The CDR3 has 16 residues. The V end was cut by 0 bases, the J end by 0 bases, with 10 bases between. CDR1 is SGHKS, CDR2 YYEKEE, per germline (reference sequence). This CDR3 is CASSLVGPYSNQPQHF. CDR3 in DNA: TGTGCCAGCAGCTTGGTAGGTCCATATAGCAATCAGCCCCAGCATTTT.

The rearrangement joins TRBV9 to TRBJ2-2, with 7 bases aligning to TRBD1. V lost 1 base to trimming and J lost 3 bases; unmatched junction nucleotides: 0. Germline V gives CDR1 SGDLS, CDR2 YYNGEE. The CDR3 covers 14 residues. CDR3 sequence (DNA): TGTGCCAGCAGCGTACAGGGGGACACCGGGGAGCTGTTTTTT. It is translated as CASSVQGDTGELFF.

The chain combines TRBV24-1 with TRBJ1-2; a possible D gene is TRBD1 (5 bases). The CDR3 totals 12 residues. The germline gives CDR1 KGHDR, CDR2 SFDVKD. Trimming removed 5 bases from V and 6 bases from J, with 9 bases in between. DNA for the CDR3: TGTGCCACCAGTGGCAGGGCCGATGGCTACACCTTC. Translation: CATSGRADGYTF.

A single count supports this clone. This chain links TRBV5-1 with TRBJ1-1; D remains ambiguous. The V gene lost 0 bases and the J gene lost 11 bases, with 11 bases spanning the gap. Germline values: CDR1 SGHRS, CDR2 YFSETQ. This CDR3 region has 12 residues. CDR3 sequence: CASSLVGNTAFF. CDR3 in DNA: TGCGCCAGCAGCTTGGTAGGGAATACGGCTTTCTTT.

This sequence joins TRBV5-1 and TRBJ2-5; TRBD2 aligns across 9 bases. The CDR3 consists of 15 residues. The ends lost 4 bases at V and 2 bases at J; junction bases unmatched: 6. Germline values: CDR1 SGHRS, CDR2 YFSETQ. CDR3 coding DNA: TGCGCCAGCAGCCCAGGACTAGCGAGTCAAGAGACCCAGTACTTC. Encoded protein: CASSPGLASQETQYF.

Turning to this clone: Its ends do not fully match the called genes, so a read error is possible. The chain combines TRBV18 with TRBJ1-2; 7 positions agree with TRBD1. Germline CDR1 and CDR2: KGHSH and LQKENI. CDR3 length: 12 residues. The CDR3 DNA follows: TGTGCCAGCTCCCGGGGACAGCTCTTCAGTGGCTTC. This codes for CASSRGQLFSGF.

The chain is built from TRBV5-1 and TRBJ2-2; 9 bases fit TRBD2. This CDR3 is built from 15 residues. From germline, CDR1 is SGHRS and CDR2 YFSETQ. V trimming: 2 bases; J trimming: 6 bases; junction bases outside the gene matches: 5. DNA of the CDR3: TGCGCCAGCAGCTTTTTTACTAGCGGGTCCGGGGAGCTGTTTTTT. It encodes CASSFFTSGSGELFF.

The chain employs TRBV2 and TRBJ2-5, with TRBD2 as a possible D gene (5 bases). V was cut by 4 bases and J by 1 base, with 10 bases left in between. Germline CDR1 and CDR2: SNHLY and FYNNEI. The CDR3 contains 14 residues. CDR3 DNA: TGTGCCAGCAGTGTCGGACGGGGCCAAGAGACCCAGTACTTC. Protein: CASSVGRGQETQYF.

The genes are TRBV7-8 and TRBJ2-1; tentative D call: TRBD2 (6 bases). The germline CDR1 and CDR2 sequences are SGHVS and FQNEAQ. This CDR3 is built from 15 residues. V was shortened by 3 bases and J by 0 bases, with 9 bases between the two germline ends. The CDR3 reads CASSLREDSYNEQFF. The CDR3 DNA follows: TGTGCCAGCAGCTTGAGGGAGGACTCCTACAATGAGCAGTTCTTC.

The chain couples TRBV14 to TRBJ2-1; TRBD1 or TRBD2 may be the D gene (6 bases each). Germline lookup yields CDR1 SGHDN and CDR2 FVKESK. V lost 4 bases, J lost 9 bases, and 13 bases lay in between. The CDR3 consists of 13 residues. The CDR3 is CASSPHGGGEQFF. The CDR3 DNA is TGTGCCAGCAGCCCCCATGGAGGGGGTGAGCAGTTCTTC. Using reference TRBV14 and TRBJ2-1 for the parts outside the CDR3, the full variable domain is EAGVTQFPSHSVIEKGQTVTLRCDPISGHDNLYWYRRVMGKEIKFLLHFVKESKQDESGMPNNRFLAERTGGTYSTLKVQPAELEDSGVYFCASSPHGGGEQFFGPGTRLTVL.

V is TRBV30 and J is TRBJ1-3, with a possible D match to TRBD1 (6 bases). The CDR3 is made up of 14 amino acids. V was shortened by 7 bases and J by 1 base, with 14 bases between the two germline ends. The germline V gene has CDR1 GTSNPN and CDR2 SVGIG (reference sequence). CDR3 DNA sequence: TGTGCCTCTCCGAAACAGGGATCTGGAAACACCATATATTTT. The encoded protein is CASPKQGSGNTIYF.

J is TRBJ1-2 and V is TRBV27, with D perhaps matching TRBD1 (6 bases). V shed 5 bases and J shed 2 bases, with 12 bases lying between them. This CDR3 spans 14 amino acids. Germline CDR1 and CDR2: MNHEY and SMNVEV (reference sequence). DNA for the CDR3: TGTGCCAGCAGTCCCCTAGACAGGAACTATGGCTACACCTTC. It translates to CASSPLDRNYGYTF.

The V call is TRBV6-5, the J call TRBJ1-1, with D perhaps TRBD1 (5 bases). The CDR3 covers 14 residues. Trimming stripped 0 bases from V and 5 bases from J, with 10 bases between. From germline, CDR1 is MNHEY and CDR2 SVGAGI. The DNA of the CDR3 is TGTGCCAGCAGTTACTCGGGGGGAGGGACTGAAGCTTTCTTT. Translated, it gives CASSYSGGGTEAFF.

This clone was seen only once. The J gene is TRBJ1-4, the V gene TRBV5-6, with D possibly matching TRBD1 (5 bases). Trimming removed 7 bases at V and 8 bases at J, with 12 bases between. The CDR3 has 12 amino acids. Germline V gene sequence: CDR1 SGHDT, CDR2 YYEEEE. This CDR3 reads CASSWGGEKLFF. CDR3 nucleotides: TGTGCCAGCTCGTGGGGCGGCGAAAAACTGTTTTTT.

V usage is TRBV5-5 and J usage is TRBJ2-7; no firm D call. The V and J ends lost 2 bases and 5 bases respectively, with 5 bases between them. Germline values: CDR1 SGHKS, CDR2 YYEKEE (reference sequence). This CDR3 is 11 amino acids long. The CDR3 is CASSFIDEQYF. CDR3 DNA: TGTGCCAGCAGCTTTATCGACGAGCAGTACTTC.

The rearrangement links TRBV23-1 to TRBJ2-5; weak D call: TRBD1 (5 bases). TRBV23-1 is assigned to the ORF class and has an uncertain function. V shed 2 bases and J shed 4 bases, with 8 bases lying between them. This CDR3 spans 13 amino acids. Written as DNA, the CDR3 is TGCGCCAGCAGTCAAACAGGTTTAGAGACCCAGTACTTC. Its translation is CASSQTGLETQYF.

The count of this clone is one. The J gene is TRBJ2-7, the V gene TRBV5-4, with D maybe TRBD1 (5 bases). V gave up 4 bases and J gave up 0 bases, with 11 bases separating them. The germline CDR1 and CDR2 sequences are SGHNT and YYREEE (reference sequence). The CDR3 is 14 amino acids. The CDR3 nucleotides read TGTGCCAGCAGCGCTCAGGGCGGCTCCTACGAGCAGTACTTC. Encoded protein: CASSAQGGSYEQYF.

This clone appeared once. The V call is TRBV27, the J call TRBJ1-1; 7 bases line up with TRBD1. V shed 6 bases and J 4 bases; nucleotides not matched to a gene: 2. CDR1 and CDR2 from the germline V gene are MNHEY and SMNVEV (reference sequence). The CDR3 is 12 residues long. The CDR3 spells CASSRGGTEAFF. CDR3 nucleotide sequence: TGTGCCAGCAGCAGGGGGGGCACTGAAGCTTTCTTT.